The 10 T cell receptor beta chains reported below all come from one sample, sequenced in a study of T cell responses to AZD1222 COVID-19 vaccine. The protocol was immunoSEQ multiplex PCR, while the TCRdb copy is restricted to in-frame clones and leaves out a portion. The data hold around 180,000 clones, with about 90% observed a single time. The specimen was peripheral blood, collected on day 0 of AZD1222 vaccination. The origin of the receptors is an adult in good health.

J is TRBJ2-3 and V is TRBV3-1 (or the pseudogene TRBV3-2), with 9 bases identical to TRBD2. Germline lookup yields CDR1 LGHDT and CDR2 YNNKEL (reference sequence). V lost 4 bases to trimming and J lost 0 bases; unmatched junction nucleotides: 5. The CDR3 has 16 amino acids. Written as DNA, the CDR3 is TGTGCCAGCAGCCCCCTAGCGGGGAGCAGCACAGATACGCAGTATTTT. This gives the protein CASSPLAGSSTDTQYF.

The chain links TRBV29-1 to TRBJ1-1; possibly TRBD1 for D (5 bases). The CDR3 contains 12 residues. CDR1 and CDR2 (germline): SQVTM, ANQGSEA. V lost 6 bases and J 2 bases, leaving 10 bases between the germline ends. CDR3 loop: CSVRDLNTEAFF. CDR3 coding DNA: TGCAGCGTCCGGGACCTAAACACTGAAGCTTTCTTT.

The rearrangement uses TRBV29-1 and TRBJ1-4, with 7 positions matching TRBD1. The CDR3 extends over 14 amino acids. The germline gives CDR1 SQVTM, CDR2 ANQGSEA. The V gene end was trimmed by 8 bases and the J gene end by 8 bases; junction bases not matched to a gene: 14. CDR3 DNA sequence: TGCAGCAACCCAGGCCGGGACAGTAGAGAAAAACTGTTTTTT. Protein: CSNPGRDSREKLFF.

The rearrangement uses TRBV11-2 and TRBJ1-1, with TRBD1 identical over 8 bases. This CDR3 region has 15 residues. The V segment lost 3 bases and the J segment 1 base; nucleotides outside the gene matches: 4. Per the germline V gene, CDR1 is SGHAT and CDR2 is FQNNGV. CDR3 in amino acids: CASSFQGAQNTEAFF. The DNA for the CDR3 is TGTGCCAGCAGCTTCCAGGGGGCCCAGAACACTGAAGCTTTCTTT. The full variable domain, its missing parts supplied by reference TRBV11-2 and TRBJ1-1, is EAGVAQSPRYKIIEKRQSVAFWCNPISGHATLYWYQQILGQGPKLLIQFQNNGVVDDSQLPKDRFSAERLKGVDSTLKIQPAKLEDSAVYLCASSFQGAQNTEAFFGQGTRLTVV.

This CDR3 is CASSQRTGEYEAFF. DNA for the CDR3: TGCGCCAGCAGCCAGAGGACAGGGGAGTATGAAGCTTTCTTT. J is TRBJ1-1 and V is TRBV4-1; 9 bases fit TRBD1. The CDR3 is 14 amino acids. With V trimmed by 3 bases and J by 7 bases, 6 bases remained unmatched. The germline CDR1 and CDR2 sequences are MGHRA and YSYEKL.

This chain joins TRBV18 and TRBJ1-2; TRBD1 matches 7 bases. V lost 3 bases to trimming and J lost 8 bases; unmatched junction nucleotides: 6. Germline V lookup: CDR1 KGHSH, CDR2 LQKENI. This CDR3 region has 13 residues. CDR3 sequence: CASSPDRREGYTF. DNA for the CDR3: TGTGCCAGCTCACCGGACAGGAGAGAGGGCTACACCTTC.

The genes are TRBV18 and TRBJ1-6, with 7 bases fitting TRBD1. V lost 3 bases and J lost 8; bases outside the gene matches: 7. The germline V gene encodes CDR1 KGHSH and CDR2 LQKENI. There are 15 residues in the CDR3. The CDR3 loop reads CASSPSGQLHSPLHF. CDR3 in DNA: TGTGCCAGCTCACCTTCGGGACAGCTACATTCACCCCTCCACTTT.

The rearrangement joins TRBV3-1 (or the pseudogene TRBV3-2) to TRBJ1-1; perhaps TRBD1 as D (6 bases). Germline CDR1 is LGHDT and CDR2 is YNNKEL (reference sequence). The CDR3 loop spans 14 amino acids. Trimming cost V 2 bases and J 6 bases, with 13 bases left between them. CDR3 DNA sequence: TGTGCCAGCAGCCAATACCAGGGGATACCTGAAGCTTTCTTT. Its protein product is CASSQYQGIPEAFF.

This clone showed up just a few times. The V call is TRBV3-1 (or the pseudogene TRBV3-2), the J call TRBJ1-2; D remains ambiguous. Germline CDR1 LGHDT, CDR2 YNNKEL (reference sequence). The CDR3 is 11 amino acids. Trimming left V 2 bases short and J 8 bases short, with 6 bases between. The CDR3 nucleotides read TGTGCCAGCAGCCAAATGGGGGGCTACACCTTC. Protein product: CASSQMGGYTF.

This clone came up once. The CDR3 DNA sequence: TGTGCCAGCAGCTTGTGGGCCGTTGCATATGGCTACACCTTC. Amino acid sequence: CASSLWAVAYGYTF. The chain uses TRBV5-4 and TRBJ1-2; D ambiguous. V dropped 1 base and J dropped 5 bases, with 12 bases sitting between them. CDR1 is SGHNT, CDR2 YYREEE, per germline (reference sequence). CDR3 length: 14 residues.